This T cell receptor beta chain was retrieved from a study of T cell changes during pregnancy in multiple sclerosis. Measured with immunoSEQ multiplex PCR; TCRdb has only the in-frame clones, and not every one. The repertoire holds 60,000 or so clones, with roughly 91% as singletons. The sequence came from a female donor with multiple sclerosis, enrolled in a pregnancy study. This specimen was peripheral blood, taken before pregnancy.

CDR3 DNA sequence: TGTGCCAGCAGCTTAGCGCAGGGGTTGGGTGAAAAACTGTTTTTT. This encodes CASSLAQGLGEKLFF. The J gene is TRBJ1-4, the V gene TRBV7-9; weak D call: TRBD1 (6 bases). This CDR3 comprises 15 residues. The ends were cut back, 0 bases at V and 7 bases at J, with 12 bases in the middle. The germline CDR1 and CDR2 sequences are SEHNR and FQNEAQ (reference sequence).